This is a list of T cell receptor beta chains from one sample in a study of blood T cell repertoires in COVID-19. Sequenced by immunoSEQ multiplex PCR; TCRdb stores in-frame clones only, minus some. The sample has under 300,000 clones, around nine tenths seen once. Source material: PBMCs or T cells enriched from blood (not recorded which). The source is a woman younger than 30 who had recovered from COVID-19. Both conserved end residues are part of each CDR3. D genes are given only for firm matches. Clone size is stated in some rows and not others, as once, few, many or a class when expanded.

clone_size | j_call | d_call | v_call | cdr3_nt | cdr3_aa
- | TRBJ2-1 | - | TRBV19 | TGTGCCAGTAGAGGTCGGGGGATACATCTGGAGAATGAGCAGTTCTTC | CASRGRGIHLENEQFF
- | TRBJ2-7 | TRBD1 | TRBV5-5 | TGTGCCAGCAGCTTCCGACAGGGGACAGGCTACGAGCAGTACTTC | CASSFRQGTGYEQYF
- | TRBJ2-3 | TRBD2 | TRBV18 | TGTGCCAGCTCACCGGCTAGCGGGAGATTGAATACGCAGTATTTT | CASSPASGRLNTQYF
- | TRBJ2-5 | - | TRBV4-1 | TGCGCCAGCAGCCAAGATGTCGGGCTGGGGGGTGAGACCCAGTACTTC | CASSQDVGLGGETQYF
- | TRBJ1-3 | - | TRBV5-6 | TGTGCCAGCAGCTCCGACAGCAGCTCTGGAAACACCATATATTTT | CASSSDSSSGNTIYF
once | TRBJ1-4 | - | TRBV7-9 | TGTGCCAGCAGCGGAGGGTTTAGGGAACGAGAAAAACTGTTTTTT | CASSGGFREREKLFF
- | TRBJ1-1 | - | TRBV2 | TGTGCCAGCAGGGGGCAGATGAACACTGAAGCTTTCTTT | CASRGQMNTEAFF
few | TRBJ1-6 | TRBD1 | TRBV27 | TGTGCCAGCAGTCCCCGGGACAGGGTTTTCCCCCTCCACTTT | CASSPRDRVFPLHF
- | TRBJ2-2 | - | TRBV11-2 | TGTGCCAGCAGGGTCCTCCGCAGCGCCCGGGAGCTGTTTTTT | CASRVLRSARELFF
- | TRBJ2-3 | - | TRBV7-2 | TGTGCCAGCAGCTTAGCAGCGCTAAACACAGATACGCAGTATTTT | CASSLAALNTDTQYF
few | TRBJ2-5 | TRBD2 | TRBV5-1 | TGCGCCAGCAGCCGACTAGCGGGAGTTTCTAAAGAGACCCAGTACTTC | CASSRLAGVSKETQYF
few | TRBJ1-2 | - | TRBV7-2 | TGTGCCAGCAGCTTAGATGGCAGGGTTCGCTATGGCTACACCTTC | CASSLDGRVRYGYTF
- | TRBJ1-1 | - | TRBV6-5 | TGTGCCAGCAGTTCCAGGGGAATGAACACTGAAGCTTTCTTT | CASSSRGMNTEAFF
once | TRBJ2-3 | - | TRBV18 | TGTGCCAGCTCAATAGCGGGCACAGATACGCAGTATTTT | CASSIAGTDTQYF
- | TRBJ2-3 | TRBD2 | TRBV28 | TGTGCCAGCAGTTGGGAGGGCTTTGGTGATACGCAGTATTTT | CASSWEGFGDTQYF
- | TRBJ1-5 | - | TRBV2 | TGTGCCAGCAGTCCGACAGAGATTAATAGCAATCAGCCCCAGCATTTT | CASSPTEINSNQPQHF
- | TRBJ1-2 | - | TRBV5-1 | TGCGCCAGCAGCTTGGAACGGGTTGGCTATGGCTACACCTTC | CASSLERVGYGYTF
- | TRBJ1-2 | - | TRBV5-4 | TGTGCCAGCAGCTCCACCGGGGGGGATGGCTACACCTTC | CASSSTGGDGYTF
- | TRBJ2-5 | - | TRBV4-2 | TGTGCCAGCAGCCAAGATCTACCCGGGGGTTCGGCAGAGACCCAGTACTTC | CASSQDLPGGSAETQYF
- | TRBJ2-4 | TRBD1 | TRBV2 | TGTGCCAGCATGCTGGACAGGGCGAGTCTAGCCAAAAACATTCAGTACTTC | CASMLDRASLAKNIQYF
- | TRBJ1-5 | - | TRBV4-3 | TGCGCCAGCAGCCAAGATCGAACAGGTAATCAGCCCCAGCATTTT | CASSQDRTGNQPQHF
- | TRBJ2-1 | TRBD2 | TRBV11-3 | TGTGCCAGCAGCTCGGGAGGGGGGAATGAGCAGTTCTTC | CASSSGGGNEQFF
- | TRBJ1-2 | - | TRBV9 | TGTGCCAGCAGCGTCTCCAGGGTTAACTATGGCTACACCTTC | CASSVSRVNYGYTF
- | TRBJ2-3 | - | TRBV27 | TGTGCCAGCAGTTTATCTTCAGGGTCCCCAGATACGCAGTATTTT | CASSLSSGSPDTQYF
- | TRBJ1-5 | - | TRBV21-1 | TGTGCCAGCAGCAAAAAAGGGGGGGGTAGCAATCAGCCCCAGCATTTT | CASSKKGGGSNQPQHF
few | TRBJ2-5 | TRBD2 | TRBV7-9 | TGTGCCAGCAGCTTAGTGGGGACTAGCGGTAAAGAGACCCAGTACTTC | CASSLVGTSGKETQYF
- | TRBJ1-1 | - | TRBV28 | TGTGCCAGCAGTTTTGGGACACTTTTACTCTCGAACACTGAAGCTTTCTTT | CASSFGTLLLSNTEAFF
- | TRBJ2-1 | - | TRBV20-1 | TGCAGTGCTAGAACAGTCCATGAGCAGTTCTTC | CSARTVHEQFF
- | TRBJ1-2 | - | TRBV28 | TGTGCCAGCAGTTTTTCGGCATCGGGTAGTGGCTACACCTTC | CASSFSASGSGYTF
- | TRBJ1-2 | TRBD1 | TRBV5-4 | TGTGCCAGCAGCCCCGGGACAGGGGGAGGGTCACACTATGGCTACACCTTC | CASSPGTGGGSHYGYTF
- | TRBJ1-2 | TRBD1 | TRBV29-1 | TGCAGCGTCGACGGGACAGACTATGGCTACACCTTC | CSVDGTDYGYTF
- | TRBJ2-1 | - | TRBV19 | TGTGCCAGTAGTATGGCCGTCCTGGCCTACAATGAGCAGTTCTTC | CASSMAVLAYNEQFF
- | TRBJ1-2 | - | TRBV15 | TGTGCCACCAGCAGAGAGGAATGGACAGCCCTTACCTTC | CATSREEWTALTF
- | TRBJ2-3 | - | TRBV27 | TGTGCCAGCAGTCTACTAAGGACACTTAGCACAGATACGCAGTATTTT | CASSLLRTLSTDTQYF
once | TRBJ1-1 | - | TRBV28 | TGTGCCAGCAGTTCGGGAGACATAGAAGCTTTCTTT | CASSSGDIEAFF
few | TRBJ1-6 | - | TRBV4-1 | TGCGCCAGCAGCCAAGACAGGAAATCACCCCTCCACTTT | CASSQDRKSPLHF
- | TRBJ1-2 | - | TRBV7-8 | TGTGCCAGCAGCGGGCCGACAGGAGAAGGCTACACCTTC | CASSGPTGEGYTF
- | TRBJ1-2 | - | TRBV9 | TGTGCCAGCAGCGTAGAACCCGGGAACTATGGCTACACCTTC | CASSVEPGNYGYTF
once | TRBJ1-2 | - | TRBV11-3 | TGTGCCAGCAGCTCCGGGGGGAGTAACTATGGCTACACCTTC | CASSSGGSNYGYTF
- | TRBJ2-2 | TRBD1 | TRBV6-2/TRBV6-3 | TGTGCCAGCAGCTTGGGGACAGGGGGCGTCGGGGAGCTGTTTTTT | CASSLGTGGVGELFF
- | TRBJ1-1 | - | TRBV28 | TGTGCCAGCAGTTCCGGGGGTTGGGGGAACACTGAAGCTTTCTTT | CASSSGGWGNTEAFF
- | TRBJ1-1 | TRBD1 | TRBV7-2 | TGTGCCAGCAGCTTATATCAGGGGGCGAACACTGAAGCTTTCTTT | CASSLYQGANTEAFF
- | TRBJ2-3 | TRBD2 | TRBV11-2 | TGTGCCAGCAGCTTCGCTAGCGGCTACACAGATACGCAGTATTTT | CASSFASGYTDTQYF
- | TRBJ1-4 | TRBD1 | TRBV5-4 | TGTGCCAGCAGCTTGAATCAGGGGGAAGAAAAACTGTTTTTT | CASSLNQGEEKLFF
- | TRBJ2-3 | TRBD2 | TRBV29-1 | TGCAGCGTTCGCGCCGGGGGGGGCACAGATACGCAGTATTTT | CSVRAGGGTDTQYF
- | TRBJ2-7 | - | TRBV4-1 | TGCGCCAGCAGCCTCCTTCTACCCTCCTACGAGCAGTACTTC | CASSLLLPSYEQYF
- | TRBJ2-7 | TRBD1 | TRBV10-3 | TGTGCCATCAGTGTGGGGACAGATACCTACGAGCAGTACTTC | CAISVGTDTYEQYF
once | TRBJ2-7 | TRBD1 | TRBV19 | TGTGCCAGTAGCATGACCGACAGGGGCGGTTACGAGCAGTACTTC | CASSMTDRGGYEQYF